The sequence of this TCR beta chain was determined in a study of early T cells in non-severe SARS-CoV-2 infection (dated by TCRdb to the early 2020s). In the study overall: Bulk RNA from unsorted whole blood was used for TCR sequencing, so alpha and beta chains could not be paired.

Points the paper makes about the study in general: VDJdb matching was skewed toward anti-spike CD8 responses and likely underestimated virus-specific expansions by missing private and CD4 specificities.

Library preparation was by 5' RACE. The sequencer was a NextSeq 500. Unique molecular identifiers were attached to individual cDNA molecules in the TCR library protocol so that sequencing error and PCR bias could be corrected. TCR alpha and beta chains were both sequenced, and the abundances of alpha and beta sequences in each sample were closely correlated with each other. The paper's data handling went like this. V gene, J gene and CDR3 annotation of TCR sequences was performed with Decombinator V4. TCRs were defined as expanded if a significant change between any two time points was detected under a Poisson model with p below 0.0001. TCR abundances were normalised to the total number of TCRs sequenced per sample and expressed as counts per million. MAIT TCRs were defined by TRAV1-2 paired with TRAJ12, TRAJ20 or TRAJ33, and iNKT TCRs by TRAV10 paired with TRAJ18. A search of VDJdb, accessed on 1 November 2021, was run for TCRs annotated to CMV, EBV and SARS-CoV-2, with TCRs annotated for multiple antigens excluded. Starting from the raw public reads, TCRdb applied fastp trimming at Q25, assembled clones with MiXCR and retained in-frame beta chains. Each CDR3 protein gets just one entry, which takes the most common genes and DNA from the rows behind it. Clone size and V and J calls follow TCRdb, not the original study. This sample has 40,000 to 45,000 distinct CDR3 sequences in its table, and about 5.7% of those were observed once. More than 20% of the sample rests with the top ten.

A case-control design nested within a healthcare worker cohort in London, UK, was used, with weekly nasopharyngeal swab PCR tests and blood sampling performed. Between 23 and 31 March 2020, the week of the UK lockdown, healthcare workers were enrolled and then followed up weekly for as long as 16 weeks. Trimming removed 1 base from V and 8 bases from J, leaving 8 bases between the germline ends. The CDR3 goes from the cysteine to the phenylalanine over 12 residues. Of the read, only the CDR3 DNA is kept; its 36 bases are in frame from base 1. The germline V gene (reference sequence) yields PRHDT for CDR1 and FYEKMQ for CDR2. This clonotype has at least ten counts. There is no known antigen for this receptor. No per-base quality is available; no much larger clone lies one base away.

Rearrangement joined TRBV13 to TRBJ1-2, with the D gene not clear enough to name. This clonotype was sampled from an adult who was a healthcare worker with PCR-confirmed SARS-CoV-2 infection or an uninfected control (not recorded which). The input for sequencing was whole blood, taken at baseline. The nucleotide sequence reads TGTGCCAGCAGCTTAGCGGCAGGCGGCTACACCTTC. Its translation is CASSLAAGGYTF.